Shown below are 18 T cell receptor beta chains from a single sample sequenced in a study of blood T cell repertoires in COVID-19. Only in-frame clones appear in the TCRdb table, and some are missing; sequencing was by immunoSEQ multiplex PCR. Here the sample spans about 44,000 clones, about 80% being singletons. Sequencing input: peripheral blood. The receptors originated from a human donor in a cohort sampled during active COVID-19.

V gene TRBV28 combines with J gene TRBJ1-5; 7 positions agree with TRBD1. The length of the CDR3 is 15 residues. The germline CDR1 and CDR2 sequences are MDHEN and SYDVKM. Trimming cost V 6 bases and J 2 bases; bases outside gene matches: 7. CDR3 sequence reads: CASSTYRGGNQPQHF. For the CDR3, the DNA is TGTGCCAGCAGCACGTACAGGGGTGGCAATCAGCCCCAGCATTTT.

The J gene is TRBJ1-1, the V gene TRBV19; 7 bases map to TRBD1. The CDR3 is 13 residues long. The junction had 5 bases not matched to a gene; V was cut back by 10 bases and J by 0 bases. CDR1 is LNHDA, CDR2 SQIVND, per germline (reference sequence). The CDR3 DNA sequence: TGTGCCACCGAGGACAGGATGAACACTGAAGCTTTCTTT. It translates to CATEDRMNTEAFF.

The V call is TRBV28, the J call TRBJ2-3; TRBD2 might be the D (7 bases). CDR1 and CDR2 (germline): MDHEN, SYDVKM. The CDR3 is 15 amino acids. The germline V and J ends were trimmed by 8 bases and 0 bases, with 15 bases remaining between them. The CDR3 loop is CASEQGRGSTDTQYF. The CDR3 coding sequence is TGTGCCAGCGAGCAGGGGAGGGGCAGCACAGATACGCAGTATTTT.

CDR3: CASSPGLATVSLTQYF. In nucleotides, the CDR3 is TGTGCCAGCAGCCCGGGACTAGCCACGGTGTCATTGACCCAGTACTTC. The V gene is TRBV7-8, the J gene TRBJ2-5; 9 bases map to TRBD2. Germline CDR1 and CDR2: SGHVS and FQNEAQ. The CDR3 consists of 16 residues. V shed 5 bases and J 7 bases; nucleotides not matched to a gene: 14.

Only one count was recorded for this clone. The chain uses TRBV24-1 and TRBJ2-2; 8 bases align to TRBD1. The germline CDR1 and CDR2 sequences are KGHDR and SFDVKD. This CDR3 has 15 residues. J gave up 3 bases and V 6 bases, and 5 bases lay outside the gene matches. The CDR3 region has the DNA TGTGCCACCAGTACGGGACAGGTGGACACCGGGGAGCTGTTTTTT. Protein product: CATSTGQVDTGELFF.

The chain is built from TRBV9 and TRBJ2-1, with 8 bases matching TRBD1. The junction had 4 bases not matched to a gene; V was cut back by 4 bases and J by 1 base. Germline V gives CDR1 SGDLS, CDR2 YYNGEE. CDR3 length: 15 amino acids. This chain's CDR3 is CASSPRDRSYNEQFF. The CDR3 DNA is TGTGCCAGCAGCCCCCGGGACAGGTCCTACAATGAGCAGTTCTTC.

This sequence joins TRBV5-1 and TRBJ1-1, with 10 bases fitting TRBD1. With 0 bases clipped from V and 8 bases from J, the junction kept 4 bases outside the gene matches. The CDR3 has 14 residues. CDR1 is SGHRS and CDR2 is YFSETQ in the germline V gene. The CDR3 region has the DNA TGCGCCAGCAGCTTGGCGGGACAGGGGACAGAAGCTTTCTTT. It translates to CASSLAGQGTEAFF. Based on the CDR3 plus reference TRBV5-1 and TRBJ1-1, the full variable domain is KAGVTQTPRYLIKTRGQQVTLSCSPISGHRSVSWYQQTPGQGLQFLFEYFSETQRNKGNFPGRFSGRQFSNSRSEMNVSTLELGDSALYLCASSLAGQGTEAFFGQGTRLTVV.

This rearrangement joins TRBV27 to TRBJ1-1; 8 bases line up with TRBD1. The germline gives CDR1 MNHEY, CDR2 SMNVEV (reference sequence). This CDR3 comprises 15 residues. Germline trimming cut 1 base from V and 5 bases from J; bases unmatched to any gene: 6. CDR3 nucleotide sequence: TGTGCCAGCAGTTTATTCTCGACAGGGGTGACTGAAGCTTTCTTT. Translated, it gives CASSLFSTGVTEAFF.

The V call is TRBV7-8, the J call TRBJ2-3; D is ambiguous. Per the germline V gene, CDR1 is SGHVS and CDR2 is FQNEAQ. The V end was cut by 5 bases, the J end by 2 bases, with 8 bases between. This CDR3 is built from 13 residues. In DNA form, the CDR3 reads TGTGCCAGCAGCCCCGTACTCACAGATACGCAGTATTTT. As protein: CASSPVLTDTQYF.

The chain uses TRBV3-1 (or the pseudogene TRBV3-2) and TRBJ2-5, with 12 bases matching TRBD2. Germline trimming cut 0 bases from V and 5 bases from J; bases unmatched to any gene: 10. Germline assignment: CDR1 LGHDT and CDR2 YNNKEL (reference sequence). This CDR3 is built from 18 residues. In nucleotides, the CDR3 is TGTGCCAGCAGCCAAGATTCGACTAGCGGGGGCCGACGGGAGACCCAGTACTTC. This codes for CASSQDSTSGGRRETQYF.

The gene calls are TRBV10-3 and TRBJ2-7; TRBD2 agrees at 10 bases. Per germline, CDR1 ENHRY and CDR2 SYGVKD. The CDR3 spans 13 residues. V trimming: 5 bases; J trimming: 3 bases; junction bases outside the gene matches: 1. Here the CDR3 DNA reads TGTGCCATCAGTTCTAGCGGGGGCTACGAGCAGTACGTC. It codes for CAISSSGGYEQYV.

This clone has a single count. The chain combines TRBV4-1 with TRBJ2-5, with 7 bases that match TRBD2. The CDR3 extends over 14 amino acids. CDR1 is MGHRA and CDR2 is YSYEKL in the germline V gene. V lost 2 bases, J lost 4 bases, and 4 bases stayed unmatched. The CDR3 DNA reads as TGCGCCAGCAGCCAACGACTAGCCCCAGAGACCCAGTACTTC. Protein: CASSQRLAPETQYF.

The gene calls are TRBV28 and TRBJ1-4, with 7 bases lining up with TRBD1. The CDR3 is made up of 14 amino acids. From germline, CDR1 is MDHEN and CDR2 SYDVKM. V shed 6 bases, J shed 4 bases, and the junction held 5 bases outside the gene matches. The CDR3 spells CASSSGQHNEKLFF. In nucleotides, the CDR3 is TGTGCCAGCAGCTCGGGACAGCATAATGAAAAACTGTTTTTT.

The chain has TRBV5-5 and TRBJ2-4; 10 nucleotides agree with TRBD2. This CDR3 comprises 17 residues. CDR1 SGHKS and CDR2 YYEKEE come from the germline V gene (reference sequence). V lost 0 bases and J lost 12; bases outside the gene matches: 15. The CDR3 sequence is CASSLGLAGVAGADQYF. The CDR3 nucleotides read TGTGCCAGCAGCTTGGGGCTAGCGGGGGTTGCCGGGGCCGATCAGTACTTC.

The chain combines TRBV3-1 (or the pseudogene TRBV3-2) with TRBJ2-5; TRBD2 matches at 9 bases. The ends lost 1 base at V and 2 bases at J; junction bases unmatched: 5. The CDR3 contains 16 residues. Germline V gene lookup returns CDR1 LGHDT and CDR2 YNNKEL (reference sequence). The CDR3 loop reads CASSQVAGDYQETQYF. Written as DNA, the CDR3 is TGTGCCAGCAGCCAAGTAGCGGGGGACTATCAAGAGACCCAGTACTTC.

The rearrangement uses TRBV27 and TRBJ1-3, with D perhaps matching TRBD1 (5 bases). Germline CDR1 is MNHEY and CDR2 is SMNVEV (reference sequence). This CDR3 is 14 amino acids long. V gave up 5 bases and J gave up 4 bases, with 12 bases separating them. The CDR3 region is CASSEQGRGNTIYF. CDR3 nucleotide sequence: TGTGCCAGCAGTGAGCAGGGTCGAGGAAACACCATATATTTT.

V and J are TRBV18 and TRBJ1-2; possible D gene TRBD1, 6 bases. The CDR3 is 15 residues long. V was trimmed by 3 bases and J by 0 bases, leaving 11 bases between them. Germline assignment: CDR1 KGHSH and CDR2 LQKENI. This CDR3 reads CASSPTRGPNYGYTF. For the CDR3, the DNA is TGTGCCAGCTCACCCACCAGGGGACCTAACTATGGCTACACCTTC.

The chain uses TRBV29-1 and TRBJ2-5; the match to TRBD1 covers 11 bases. V dropped 1 base and J dropped 1; count of bases not matched to a gene: 17. CDR3 size: 20 residues. Germline CDR1 is SQVTM and CDR2 is ANQGSEA. Here the CDR3 DNA reads TGCAGCGTTGAAGTAAGAGGGGGACAGGGGGGCCCGTGGATCCAAGAGACCCAGTACTTC. Encoded protein: CSVEVRGGQGGPWIQETQYF.